These T cell receptor beta chains were read from a single sample in a study of human T cells and chemical hapten exposure. TCRdb passed the RACE reads through MiXCR, listing each CDR3 protein once. There are roughly 90,000 distinct CDR3 sequences in the sample; about a tenth occur only once, and approximately 1% lies in the top ten. This sample comprised whole blood, obtained in connection with sensitization to the hapten diphenylcyclopropenone (DPC). The receptor source for this set is a woman in her 30s with alopecia areata. Some clones in this sample may be carry-over from other donors' samples. Each CDR3 is given with its conserved first and last residue. D genes are given only for firm matches. For some rows the clone size is stated as once, few or many, or as a class when expanded; others skip it.

-	TRBV28	-	TRBJ2-7	CASSLLQPYEQYF	TGTGCCAGCAGTTTGTTGCAGCCCTACGAGCAGTACTTC
-	TRBV14	few	TRBJ1-1	CASSQDSLQGGTEAFF	TGTGCCAGCAGCCAAGATAGCCTACAGGGCGGCACTGAAGCTTTCTTT
-	TRBV15	few	TRBJ2-3	CATSRGGTPRGTDTQYF	TGTGCCACCAGCAGAGGCGGGACTCCCCGTGGGACAGATACGCAGTATTTT
-	TRBV11-2	-	TRBJ1-1	CASSPPEAFF	TGTGCCAGCAGCCCGCCTGAAGCTTTCTTT
-	TRBV24-1	-	TRBJ1-6	CATSDQDSDKQSDNSPLHF	TGTGCCACCAGTGACCAGGACAGCGACAAGCAGAGCGACAATTCACCCCTCCACTTT
-	TRBV20-1	many	TRBJ1-1	CSAKRGWNTEAFF	TGCAGTGCTAAAAGGGGTTGGAACACTGAAGCTTTCTTT
-	TRBV6-6	-	TRBJ2-7	CASTRSTGQTYEQYF	TGTGCCAGTACGAGGTCGACAGGACAAACCTACGAGCAGTACTTC
TRBD1	TRBV29-1	many	TRBJ1-1	CSAATGSGTEAFF	TGCAGCGCCGCGACAGGGTCAGGCACTGAAGCTTTCTTT
TRBD2	TRBV4-1	few	TRBJ2-1	CASSQDSAGGYNEQFF	TGCGCCAGCAGCCAAGATTCAGCGGGGGGTTACAATGAGCAGTTCTTC
-	TRBV20-1	-	TRBJ1-1	CSANPGASSTTEAFF	TGCAGTGCTAACCCAGGGGCCTCGAGTACCACTGAAGCTTTCTTT
-	TRBV12-3/TRBV12-4	many	TRBJ2-4	CASSLGGEGTIQYF	TGTGCCAGCAGTTTGGGGGGTGAGGGTACCATTCAGTACTTC
-	TRBV29-1	many	TRBJ2-1	CSVEFTYNEQFF	TGCAGCGTTGAATTCACATACAATGAGCAGTTCTTC
TRBD1	TRBV9	-	TRBJ1-5	CASSPQGARNQPQHF	TGTGCCAGCAGCCCCCAGGGGGCTCGAAATCAGCCCCAGCATTTT
TRBD1	TRBV29-1	-	TRBJ2-1	CSVGQGREQFF	TGCAGCGTCGGACAGGGTAGGGAGCAGTTCTTC
TRBD2	TRBV20-1	few	TRBJ2-7	CRPLAGGYEQYF	TGCAGACCCCTAGCGGGAGGCTACGAGCAGTACTTC
-	TRBV7-9	few	TRBJ1-3	CASSLEVGNTIYF	TGTGCCAGCAGCTTAGAGGTTGGAAACACCATATATTTT
TRBD1	TRBV7-9	-	TRBJ2-5	CASSLPRGQGALTETQYF	TGTGCCAGCAGCCTACCCCGAGGACAGGGGGCCTTGACGGAGACCCAGTACTTC
-	TRBV10-3	-	TRBJ1-2	CAISDPETPWGGYTF	TGTGCCATCAGTGACCCCGAGACACCGTGGGGAGGCTACACCTTC
-	TRBV7-8	many	TRBJ1-2	CASSQRTPLYGYTF	TGTGCCAGCAGCCAACGGACCCCTCTCTATGGCTACACCTTC
-	TRBV29-1	many	TRBJ1-1	CSPLRGTEAFF	TGCAGCCCCCTACGGGGAACTGAAGCTTTCTTT
TRBD1	TRBV12-3/TRBV12-4	many	TRBJ1-6	CASSLGTGGRSPLHF	TGTGCCAGCAGCCTTGGGACAGGAGGACGATCACCCCTCCACTTT
-	TRBV7-9	many	TRBJ2-3	CASSLGRASTDTQYF	TGTGCCAGCAGCTTAGGCCGGGCGAGCACAGATACGCAGTATTTT
-	TRBV28	-	TRBJ1-5	CASSFGGAQPQHF	TGTGCCAGCAGTTTTGGTGGGGCTCAGCCCCAGCATTTT
TRBD1	TRBV18	many	TRBJ1-1	CASSPYTGDTEAFF	TGTGCCAGCTCACCATACACAGGGGACACTGAAGCTTTCTTT
TRBD2	TRBV30	many	TRBJ2-5	CAGSGGETQYF	TGTGCCGGGAGCGGGGGCGAGACCCAGTACTTC
-	TRBV7-9	-	TRBJ1-6	CASSHEGSYSYNSPLHF	TGTGCCAGCAGCCACGAGGGGTCCTACTCCTATAATTCACCCCTCCACTTT
TRBD1	TRBV10-2	-	TRBJ1-1	CASSVGTGEAFF	TGCGCCAGCAGTGTCGGGACAGGGGAAGCTTTCTTT
-	TRBV6-2/TRBV6-3	-	TRBJ2-1	CASYPSYGGNEQFF	TGTGCCAGCTACCCTTCCTACGGGGGCAATGAGCAGTTCTTC
-	TRBV11-2	few	TRBJ2-3	CASSLDLASDTQYF	TGTGCCAGCAGCTTAGATCTTGCTTCCGATACGCAGTATTTT
-	TRBV29-1	many	TRBJ1-5	CSVAAGINQPQHF	TGCAGCGTCGCCGCGGGGATAAATCAGCCCCAGCATTTT
-	TRBV6-1	-	TRBJ2-3	CASSEVAGGTDTQYF	TGTGCCAGCAGTGAGGTTGCAGGGGGCACAGATACGCAGTATTTT
-	TRBV28	few	TRBJ1-2	CASSPRFNYGYTF	TGTGCCAGCAGCCCCAGGTTTAACTATGGCTACACCTTC
-	TRBV7-8	many	TRBJ1-1	CASSISGEGVNTEAFF	TGTGCCAGCAGCATTAGCGGGGAGGGGGTGAACACTGAAGCTTTCTTT
-	TRBV7-6	many	TRBJ1-1	CASSSLNTNTEAFF	TGTGCCAGCAGCTCCCTTAACACGAACACTGAAGCTTTCTTT
-	TRBV29-1	many	TRBJ1-5	CSVWGPGQPQHF	TGCAGCGTATGGGGTCCGGGTCAGCCCCAGCATTTT
TRBD1	TRBV28	few	TRBJ1-5	CASSSPDRVQPQHF	TGTGCCAGCAGTTCCCCGGACAGGGTACAGCCCCAGCATTTT
-	TRBV6-6	many	TRBJ2-2	CASSSADTLNTGELFF	TGTGCCAGCAGTTCCGCTGACACGCTGAACACCGGGGAGCTGTTTTTT
-	TRBV5-4	many	TRBJ1-1	CASSQNSGVAFF	TGTGCCAGCAGCCAGAACAGCGGAGTGGCTTTCTTT
-	TRBV5-1	few	TRBJ2-2	CASSPRYRDPGELFF	TGCGCCAGCAGCCCCAGGTACAGGGACCCCGGGGAGCTGTTTTTT
-	TRBV7-9	few	TRBJ1-1	CASSLEVTMAFF	TGTGCCAGCAGCTTAGAGGTTACGATGGCTTTCTTT
TRBD1	TRBV3-1	-	TRBJ1-1	CASRRQGAREAFF	TGTGCCAGCAGACGACAGGGGGCGCGTGAAGCTTTCTTT
-	TRBV18	many	TRBJ1-5	CASSPGGPYSNQPQHF	TGTGCCAGCTCACCTGGCGGCCCCTATAGCAATCAGCCCCAGCATTTT
-	TRBV28	many	TRBJ2-3	CASSFRTASTDTQYF	TGTGCCAGCAGTTTCCGGACAGCTAGCACAGATACGCAGTATTTT
TRBD1	TRBV29-1	-	TRBJ1-5	CSAGQEGRQPQHF	TGCAGCGCAGGACAGGAGGGCCGTCAGCCCCAGCATTTT
-	TRBV3-1	few	TRBJ1-6	CASSRMTGGRRGSSYNSPLHF	TGTGCCAGCAGCCGGATGACAGGAGGGAGAAGGGGCAGCTCCTATAATTCACCCCTCCACTTT